The T cell receptor (beta chain) under discussion was sequenced for a study of T cell responses to AZD1222 COVID-19 vaccine. Overall study results and limits: No repertoire was sampled before or during the peak T cell response, only after it. Seropositive at baseline were only a handful of AZD1222 recipients. A rise in Spike-specific TCR breadth and depth followed two AZD1222 doses.

Sequencing was performed with immunoSEQ multiplex PCR; in TCRdb, only in-frame clones are kept and a portion is missing. The table includes about 140,000 clones, around 90% detected once. Turning to this clone: Its specificity is unknown.

This receptor was taken from an adult in good health. The sample consisted of peripheral blood, taken on day 0 of AZD1222 vaccination.

The CDR3 sequence is CASRRLGLAGPEQFF. Written as DNA, the CDR3 is TGCGCCAGCAGAAGATTAGGACTAGCGGGGCCGGAGCAGTTCTTC. The chain links TRBV5-1 to TRBJ2-1; 12 positions agree with TRBD2. Germline assignment: CDR1 SGHRS and CDR2 YFSETQ. The CDR3 extends over 15 amino acids. The trim removed 5 bases at V and 10 bases at J, leaving 10 bases unmatched.